These T cell receptor beta chains were read from a single sample in a study of blood T cell repertoires in COVID-19. Method: immunoSEQ multiplex PCR; TCRdb's copy keeps in-frame clones and lacks some. This table holds approximately 450,000 clones, about 85% found once. Sequences were obtained from PBMCs or T cells enriched from blood (not recorded which). Source of these receptors: a woman aged 18-29 years with acute COVID-19. Both conserved end residues are part of each CDR3. The D gene is left open where the match is weak. Some rows have no size entry. The others give once, few or many, or a class for an expanded clone.

length,J,size,V,D,DNA,CDR3
16,TRBJ2-3,-,TRBV9,-,TGTGCCAGCAGCCCCAGCGGAAGCGGTAGCACAGGGACGCAGTATTTT,CASSPSGSGSTGTQYF
14,TRBJ1-2,-,TRBV5-3,-,TGTGCCAGAAGCTTGGCGACTGATCTCTATGGCTACACCTTC,CARSLATDLYGYTF
13,TRBJ2-7,-,TRBV25-1,-,TGTGCCAGCCTTCGGACTGAGGACTACGAGCAGTACTTC,CASLRTEDYEQYF
13,TRBJ1-4,-,TRBV6-5,-,TGTGCCATCAGTCGGGGGGCTGGTGAAAAACTGTTTTTT,CAISRGAGEKLFF
14,TRBJ1-5,-,TRBV18,TRBD1,TGTGCCAGCTCACCGGACAGGGACAATCAGCCCCAGCATTTT,CASSPDRDNQPQHF
15,TRBJ2-5,-,TRBV10-3,-,TGTGCCATCAGTGTAGGGGACTCCCGGATGGAGACCCAGTACTTC,CAISVGDSRMETQYF
16,TRBJ1-1,-,TRBV10-2,-,TGCGCCAGCAGTGAGCCCAGGGGAGCCCCGGGAACTGAAGCTTTCTTT,CASSEPRGAPGTEAFF
14,TRBJ1-4,-,TRBV5-1,TRBD1,TGCGCCAGCAGCCCTGACAGGGGTCATGAAAAACTGTTTTTT,CASSPDRGHEKLFF
16,TRBJ2-3,many,TRBV4-2,TRBD2,TGTGCCAGCAGCCAAGTAGCGGGGGGGCACGTAGATACGCAGTATTTT,CASSQVAGGHVDTQYF
19,TRBJ2-1,-,TRBV27,TRBD2,TGTGCCAGCAGTCCCCTAGCGGGAGCCGGTTTGAGCTCCTACAATGAGCAGTTCTTC,CASSPLAGAGLSSYNEQFF
13,TRBJ1-1,-,TRBV29-1,TRBD1,TGCAGCGTTGAGACGACAGGGTTGGCTGAAGCTTTCTTT,CSVETTGLAEAFF
12,TRBJ1-2,-,TRBV7-2,TRBD1,TGTGCCAGCAGCTCGGACAGGGTTGGCTACACCTTC,CASSSDRVGYTF
16,TRBJ2-3,-,TRBV11-2,TRBD2,TGTGCCAGCAGCTTATTAAGACTAGCGGACACAGATACGCAGTATTTT,CASSLLRLADTDTQYF
13,TRBJ1-2,-,TRBV27,-,TGTGCCAGCAGCAACCGACAGGACTATGGCTACACCTTC,CASSNRQDYGYTF
15,TRBJ2-3,-,TRBV2,TRBD2,TGTGCCACCAAGGGACTAGCGGACCGCACAGATACGCAGTATTTT,CATKGLADRTDTQYF
10,TRBJ1-4,-,TRBV27,-,TGTGCCAGCAGTGAGGAAAAACTGTTTTTT,CASSEEKLFF
16,TRBJ1-3,-,TRBV5-6,-,TGTGCCAGCAGCCCTGGGTGGGGCGGTTTTGGAAACACCATATATTTT,CASSPGWGGFGNTIYF
17,TRBJ1-3,-,TRBV27,-,TGTGCCAGCAGTTTAAGAGGGACTGGAGGCTTTGGAAACACCATATATTTT,CASSLRGTGGFGNTIYF
15,TRBJ1-1,-,TRBV12-5,-,TGTGCTAGTGGTTATTGGGGGCAGCTGAACACTGAAGCTTTCTTT,CASGYWGQLNTEAFF
14,TRBJ2-5,-,TRBV27,-,TGTGCCAGCAGAGGCGCAGGGGGAGGCGAGACCCAGTACTTC,CASRGAGGGETQYF
13,TRBJ1-5,-,TRBV6-2/TRBV6-3,TRBD1,TGTGCCAGCAGCGACAGGGACAATCAGCCCCAGCATTTT,CASSDRDNQPQHF
15,TRBJ2-5,-,TRBV7-8,TRBD1,TGTGCCAGCAGCTTTGGGCCTACAGGGGCGGAGACCCAGTACTTC,CASSFGPTGAETQYF
14,TRBJ1-3,many,TRBV21-1,-,TGTGCCAGCAGCCTGGGAGGCCCTGGAAACACCATATATTTT,CASSLGGPGNTIYF
18,TRBJ1-5,few,TRBV15,-,TGTGCCACCAGCAGACAGTTGACAGGTTACAGATTGAATCAGCCCCAGCATTTT,CATSRQLTGYRLNQPQHF
14,TRBJ2-5,-,TRBV18,TRBD1,TGTGCCAGCTCACTCGGGACAGGGGGAGAGACCCAGTACTTC,CASSLGTGGETQYF
15,TRBJ1-5,-,TRBV28,TRBD1,TGTGCCAGCAGTTACGGGACAGGCCAAGATCAGCCCCAGCATTTT,CASSYGTGQDQPQHF
12,TRBJ2-1,-,TRBV28,TRBD1,TGTGCCACTACGACAGGGGAAGGTGAGCAGTTCTTC,CATTTGEGEQFF
12,TRBJ2-1,-,TRBV11-3,-,TGTGCCAGCAGCTCAAACCGGGATGAGCAGTTCTTC,CASSSNRDEQFF
15,TRBJ2-3,-,TRBV4-3,-,TGCGCCAGCAGCCAAGGAGCGGCCCCCACAGATACGCAGTATTTT,CASSQGAAPTDTQYF
13,TRBJ1-2,-,TRBV29-1,TRBD1,TGCAGCACCGGGACAGGACCGGCGAGTGGCTACACCTTC,CSTGTGPASGYTF
14,TRBJ2-1,-,TRBV5-5,TRBD1,TGTGCCAGCAGCTTGGAAGGACAGGGCAATGAGCAGTTCTTC,CASSLEGQGNEQFF
16,TRBJ1-5,-,TRBV7-9,-,TGTGCCAGCAGCTTAGGTTCAGGGGTAGGCAATCAGCCCCAGCATTTT,CASSLGSGVGNQPQHF
14,TRBJ1-5,few,TRBV9,-,TGTGCCAGCAGCGTTTCAGGGAGCAATCAGCCCCAGCATTTT,CASSVSGSNQPQHF
14,TRBJ2-7,few,TRBV7-8,-,TGTGCCAGCAGCTTAGCAGGACAGTCCTACGAGCAGTACTTC,CASSLAGQSYEQYF
12,TRBJ2-1,-,TRBV7-6,-,TGTGCCAGCAGCTCCTACCGCCATGAGCAGTTCTTC,CASSSYRHEQFF
14,TRBJ1-1,-,TRBV19,-,TGTGCCAGTAGCCCGACAGGCTCGAACACTGAAGCTTTCTTT,CASSPTGSNTEAFF
14,TRBJ1-5,-,TRBV6-5,TRBD1,TGTGCCAGCAGTAGGACAGGTGGGAATCAGCCCCAGCATTTT,CASSRTGGNQPQHF
14,TRBJ1-6,-,TRBV2,-,TGTGCCAGCAGTGTAGGGCAGGGTATGTCACCCCTCCACTTT,CASSVGQGMSPLHF
15,TRBJ1-2,-,TRBV3-1/TRBV3-2,-,TGTGCCAGCAGCCAAGAAGAACCAGGGGCTGGTGGCTACACCTTC,CASSQEEPGAGGYTF
22,TRBJ2-5,-,TRBV6-1,TRBD2,TGTGCCAGCAGTGAAATCGTCGTAGGGACAGGATGGACTAGCGGGATACAAGAGACCCAGTACTTC,CASSEIVVGTGWTSGIQETQYF
13,TRBJ1-1,-,TRBV3-1/TRBV3-2,-,TGTGCCAGCAGCCAAGCTCTGAACACTGAAGCTTTCTTT,CASSQALNTEAFF
15,TRBJ1-5,-,TRBV2,-,TGTGCCAGCAGCCCGGGACTCCGGGGCAATCAGCCCCAGCATTTT,CASSPGLRGNQPQHF
16,TRBJ2-2,-,TRBV5-1,-,TGCGCCAGCAGCTTGTGGGCAGTACAAAACACCGGGGAGCTGTTTTTT,CASSLWAVQNTGELFF
13,TRBJ2-3,-,TRBV12-3/TRBV12-4,TRBD1,TGTGCCAGCAGTTTTCGACAGGGAGATACGCAGTATTTT,CASSFRQGDTQYF